These T cell receptor beta chains were read from a single sample in a study of blood T cell repertoires in COVID-19. The repertoire was sequenced with immunoSEQ multiplex PCR; TCRdb's copy has only in-frame clones and lacks some. Of approximately 160,000 clones in the sample, approximately 80% are singletons; the top ten hold roughly 9%. The sample comprised peripheral blood. These receptors were obtained from a woman of 80 years or more with active or convalescent COVID-19. CDR3s include the opening cysteine and the closing phenylalanine or tryptophan.

V	J	CDR3
TRBV5-4	TRBJ2-2	CASSFREGTGELFF
TRBV25-1	TRBJ2-7	CASSQAGVEQYF
TRBV7-9	TRBJ1-1	CASSSAGNTEAFF
TRBV29-1	TRBJ1-1	CSAWTGGYTEAFF
TRBV5-4	TRBJ1-1	CASSLKGQENTEAFF
TRBV6-2/TRBV6-3	TRBJ2-2	CASSLTGQGGTGELFF
TRBV10-3	TRBJ1-1	CAISVREGEAFF
TRBV10-3	TRBJ2-3	CAISESRGGSTDTQYF
TRBV13	TRBJ1-1	CASSPPLRKMNTEAFF
TRBV5-1	TRBJ2-5	CASSFQAETQYF
TRBV7-9	TRBJ2-1	CASSLAQGYNEQFF
TRBV7-2	TRBJ2-5	CASSIGLAGALGDTQYF
TRBV5-1	TRBJ1-1	CASSGQGVNTEAFF
TRBV12-5	TRBJ2-3	CASGRGQGGTDTQYF
TRBV6-5	TRBJ1-2	CASSLKRREFWHGYTF
TRBV3-1/TRBV3-2	TRBJ2-7	CASSQDQWEGQGYEQYF
TRBV6-1	TRBJ1-3	CASSEAAGLNTIYF
TRBV6-5	TRBJ2-2	CASSHRTGGSGELFF
TRBV6-5	TRBJ1-6	CASSYSGGAYNSPLHF
TRBV19	TRBJ1-6	CASSIKAGQGYNSPLHF
TRBV10-3	TRBJ1-1	CAISETGVNTEAFF
TRBV6-5	TRBJ1-5	CASSSQGSGQPQHF
TRBV5-1	TRBJ1-6	CASRGGETYNSPLHF
TRBV7-9	TRBJ1-3	CASSKGQGADSGNTIYF
TRBV19	TRBJ2-7	CASSIQGQQYF
TRBV19	TRBJ2-4	CASNGLAKNIQYF
TRBV10-3	TRBJ1-2	CAIKGGQGAGGYTF
TRBV9	TRBJ2-5	CASNRQPGTETQYF
TRBV27	TRBJ1-2	CASSSWDRAWDGYTF
TRBV4-3	TRBJ2-7	CASSQETGTYEQYF
TRBV4-1	TRBJ2-3	CASSPSPPDTQYF
TRBV13	TRBJ1-2	CASSLGGQGLGYTF
TRBV12-3/TRBV12-4	TRBJ1-2	CASILGQGYGYTF
TRBV23-1	TRBJ1-1	CASSPPKEWSTEAFF
TRBV20-1	TRBJ1-5	CSASEGASNQPQHF
TRBV18	TRBJ2-7	CASSRGVEQAAYEQYF
TRBV5-1	TRBJ2-6	CASSATGGADSGANVLTF
TRBV6-2/TRBV6-3	TRBJ1-2	CASSPKAYGYTF
TRBV11-2	TRBJ1-2	CASSPPLQGARGYTF
TRBV7-2	TRBJ2-7	CASSPTGLSSYEQYF
TRBV4-3	TRBJ2-1	CASSQGRTGVDEQFF
TRBV29-1	TRBJ1-1	CSGLRQMNTEAFF
TRBV27	TRBJ1-1	CASEPLGTGLTEAFF
TRBV4-1	TRBJ1-2	CASSQDGDTYGYTF
TRBV19	TRBJ1-1	CASIRTGNTEAFF
TRBV29-1	TRBJ2-2	CSVAGRAGELFF
TRBV6-5	TRBJ2-1	CASKTGLAGANEQFF
TRBV9	TRBJ2-1	CASSLTGTPYDEQFF
TRBV3-1/TRBV3-2	TRBJ2-3	CASSLGLAGGDTQYF
TRBV6-1	TRBJ1-1	CASSEAGRSNTEAFF
TRBV7-9	TRBJ1-2	CASSFTGGVNYGYTF
TRBV9	TRBJ1-2	CASSVGLGQDYGYTF